This record looks at one TCR beta chain sequence and its context. The antigen is not known. The data derive from a study of T cells in localized non-small cell lung cancer. Overall study results and limits: Those with higher blood T cell density had longer overall survival. Heterogeneity stays possible, as sequencing covered only one tumor region. Adjacent lung was found to contain a median about 62 of the top 100 tumor clones. Peak T cell clonality was found in uninvolved adjacent lung, exceeding tumor.

Profiled with immunoSEQ multiplex PCR; TCRdb holds only in-frame clones, not every one. The sample consists of 55,000 to 65,000 clones, over 85% of them appearing once. The length of the CDR3 is 15 residues. Germline lookup yields CDR1 LNHNV and CDR2 YYDKDF (reference sequence). V dropped 5 bases and J dropped 2 bases, with 13 bases sitting between them. The clonotype comes from a man aged 35 to 69 with stage I squamous cell lung carcinoma. The sequencing here drew on peripheral blood, taken before any cancer treatment. V gene TRBV15 combines with J gene TRBJ2-1; D might be TRBD1 (5 bases). The CDR3 DNA sequence: TGTGCCACCAGCTCACCCCCGACAGCCTACAATGAGCAGTTCTTC. As protein: CATSSPPTAYNEQFF.